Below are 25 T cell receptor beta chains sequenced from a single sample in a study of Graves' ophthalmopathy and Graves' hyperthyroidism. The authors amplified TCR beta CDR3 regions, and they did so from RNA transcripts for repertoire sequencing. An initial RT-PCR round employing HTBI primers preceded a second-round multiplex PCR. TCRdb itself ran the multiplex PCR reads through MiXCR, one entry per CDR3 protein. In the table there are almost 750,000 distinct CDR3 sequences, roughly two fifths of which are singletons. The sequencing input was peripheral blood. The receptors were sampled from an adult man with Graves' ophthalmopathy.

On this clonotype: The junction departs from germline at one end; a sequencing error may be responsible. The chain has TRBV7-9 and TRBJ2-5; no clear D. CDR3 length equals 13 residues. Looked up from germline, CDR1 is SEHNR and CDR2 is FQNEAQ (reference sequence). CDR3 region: CASSPQLQEAQYF. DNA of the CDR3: TGTGCCAGCAGCCCCCAGCTCCAAGAGGCCCAGTACTTC.

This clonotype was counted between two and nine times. CDR3 protein: CASLLTTSYEQYF. CDR3 DNA: TGTGCCAGCTTATTGACCACCTCCTACGAGCAGTACTTC. This chain uses TRBV5-8 with TRBJ2-7; no definite D call. Between the trimmed V and J ends, which lost 7 bases and 0 bases, there was a span of 11 bases. This CDR3 is 13 amino acids long. Germline lookup yields CDR1 SGHTS and CDR2 YDEGEE.

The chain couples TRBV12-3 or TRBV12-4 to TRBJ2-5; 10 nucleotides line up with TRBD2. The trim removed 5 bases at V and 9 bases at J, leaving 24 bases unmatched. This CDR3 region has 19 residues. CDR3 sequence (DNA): TGTGCCAGCAGTCCCGAGGAGGCCGTCCTAGCGGGAGCAGGGGAGGCCCAGTACTTC. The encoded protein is CASSPEEAVLAGAGEAQYF.

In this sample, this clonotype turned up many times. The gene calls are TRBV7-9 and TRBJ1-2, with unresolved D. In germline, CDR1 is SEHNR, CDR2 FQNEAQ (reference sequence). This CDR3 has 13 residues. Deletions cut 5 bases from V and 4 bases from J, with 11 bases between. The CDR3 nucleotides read TGTGCCAGCAGCAGATCCGGACTCTATGGCTACACCTTC. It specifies CASSRSGLYGYTF.

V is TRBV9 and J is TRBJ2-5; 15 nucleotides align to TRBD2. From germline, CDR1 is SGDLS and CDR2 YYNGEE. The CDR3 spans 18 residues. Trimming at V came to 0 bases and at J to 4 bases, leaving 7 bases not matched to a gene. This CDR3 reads CASSVGSRTSGRGETQYF. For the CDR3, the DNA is TGTGCCAGCAGCGTAGGGAGTAGGACTAGCGGGAGGGGAGAGACCCAGTACTTC. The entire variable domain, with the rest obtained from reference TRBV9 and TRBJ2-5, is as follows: DSGVTQTPKHLITATGQRVTLRCSPRSGDLSVYWYQQSLDQGLQFLIQYYNGEERAKGNILERFSAQQFPDLHSELNLSSLELGDSALYFCASSVGSRTSGRGETQYFGPGTRLLVL.

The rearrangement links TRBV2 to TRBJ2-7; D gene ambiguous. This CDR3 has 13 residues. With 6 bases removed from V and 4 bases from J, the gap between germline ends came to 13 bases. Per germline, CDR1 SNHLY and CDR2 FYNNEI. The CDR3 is CASSINTEYEQYF. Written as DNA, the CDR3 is TGTGCCAGCAGCATCAATACAGAATACGAGCAGTACTTC.

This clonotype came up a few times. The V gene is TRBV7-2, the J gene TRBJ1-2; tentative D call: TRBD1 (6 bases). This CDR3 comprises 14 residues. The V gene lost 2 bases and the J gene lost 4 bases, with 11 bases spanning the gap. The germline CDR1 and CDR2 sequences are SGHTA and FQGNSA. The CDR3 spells CASSLSGAGYGYTF. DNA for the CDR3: TGTGCCAGCAGCTTATCAGGGGCCGGCTATGGCTACACCTTC.

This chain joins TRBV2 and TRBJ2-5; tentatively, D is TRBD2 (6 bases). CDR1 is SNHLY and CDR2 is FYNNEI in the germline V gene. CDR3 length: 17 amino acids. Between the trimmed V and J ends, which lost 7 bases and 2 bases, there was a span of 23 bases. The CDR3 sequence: CASTKPHLAIKQETQYF. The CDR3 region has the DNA TGTGCCAGCACCAAACCTCATCTAGCGATCAAACAAGAGACCCAGTACTTC.

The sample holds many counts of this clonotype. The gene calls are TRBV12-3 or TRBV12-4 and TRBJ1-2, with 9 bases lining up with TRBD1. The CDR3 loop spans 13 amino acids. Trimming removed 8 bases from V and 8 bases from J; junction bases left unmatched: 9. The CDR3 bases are TGTGCCAGCCCCGCAGGGACAGGGCAAGGCTACACCTTC. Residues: CASPAGTGQGYTF.

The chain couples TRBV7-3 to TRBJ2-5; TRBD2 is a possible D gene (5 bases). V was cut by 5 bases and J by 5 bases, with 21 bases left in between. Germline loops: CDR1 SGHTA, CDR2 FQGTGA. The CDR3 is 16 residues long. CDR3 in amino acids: CASSLGIPELGETQYF. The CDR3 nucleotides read TGTGCCAGCAGCCTCGGGATACCGGAGCTTGGGGAGACCCAGTACTTC.

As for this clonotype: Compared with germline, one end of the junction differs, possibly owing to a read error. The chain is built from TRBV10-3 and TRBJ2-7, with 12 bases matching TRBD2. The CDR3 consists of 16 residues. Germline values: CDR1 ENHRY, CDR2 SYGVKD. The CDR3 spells CASSYSNGTSGYEQYF. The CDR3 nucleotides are TGTGCCAGCAGTTACTCGAACGGGACTAGCGGGTACGAGCAGTACTTC.

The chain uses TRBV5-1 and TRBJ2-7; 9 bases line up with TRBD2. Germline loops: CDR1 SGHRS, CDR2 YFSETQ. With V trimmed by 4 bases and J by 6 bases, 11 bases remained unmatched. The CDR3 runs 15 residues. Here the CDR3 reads CASSPAGGGISEQYF. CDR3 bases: TGCGCCAGCAGCCCAGCGGGGGGTGGAATATCCGAGCAGTACTTC.

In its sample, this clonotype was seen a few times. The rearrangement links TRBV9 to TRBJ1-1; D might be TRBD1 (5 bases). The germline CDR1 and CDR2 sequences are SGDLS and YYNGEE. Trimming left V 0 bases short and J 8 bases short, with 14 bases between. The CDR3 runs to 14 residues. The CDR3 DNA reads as TGTGCCAGCAGCGTAGAACCTGGACACAGAGAAGCTTTCTTT. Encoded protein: CASSVEPGHREAFF. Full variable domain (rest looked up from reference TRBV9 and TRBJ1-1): DSGVTQTPKHLITATGQRVTLRCSPRSGDLSVYWYQQSLDQGLQFLIQYYNGEERAKGNILERFSAQQFPDLHSELNLSSLELGDSALYFCASSVEPGHREAFFGQGTRLTVV.

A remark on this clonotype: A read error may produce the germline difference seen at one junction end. The CDR3 region is CASSYIAGGYTEAFF. CDR3 bases: TGTGCCAGCAGTTACATCGCAGGGGGATACACTGAAGCTTTCTTT. V gene TRBV10-3 combines with J gene TRBJ1-1, with 7 bases matching TRBD1. The CDR3 spans 15 residues. From germline, CDR1 is ENHRY and CDR2 SYGVKD.

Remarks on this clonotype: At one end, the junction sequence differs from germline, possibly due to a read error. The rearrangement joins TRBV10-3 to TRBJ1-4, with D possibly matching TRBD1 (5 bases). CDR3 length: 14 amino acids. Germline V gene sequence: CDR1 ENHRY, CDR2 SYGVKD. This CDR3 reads CASSDGTSNEKLFF. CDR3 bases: TGTGCCAGCAGTGATGGGACCTCAAATGAAAAACTGTTTTTT.

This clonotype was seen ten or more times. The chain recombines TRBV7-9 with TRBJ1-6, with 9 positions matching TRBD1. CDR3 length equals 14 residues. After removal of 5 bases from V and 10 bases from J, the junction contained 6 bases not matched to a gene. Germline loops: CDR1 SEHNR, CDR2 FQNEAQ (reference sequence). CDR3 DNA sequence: TGTGCCAGCAGCACCGGGACAGGGCACTCACCCCTCCACTTT. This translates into CASSTGTGHSPLHF.

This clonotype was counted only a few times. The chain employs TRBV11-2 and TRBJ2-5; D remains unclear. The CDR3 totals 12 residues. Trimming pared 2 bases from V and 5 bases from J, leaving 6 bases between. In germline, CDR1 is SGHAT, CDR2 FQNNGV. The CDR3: CASSLPAETQYF. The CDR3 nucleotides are TGTGCCAGCAGCTTACCGGCCGAGACCCAGTACTTC.

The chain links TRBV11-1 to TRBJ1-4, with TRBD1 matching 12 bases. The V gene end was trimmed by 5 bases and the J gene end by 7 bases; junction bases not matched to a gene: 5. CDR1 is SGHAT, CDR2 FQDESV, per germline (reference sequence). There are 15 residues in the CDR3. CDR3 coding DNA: TGTGCCAGCAGCCCGGGACAGGGGGCGGCTGAAAAACTGTTTTTT. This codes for CASSPGQGAAEKLFF.

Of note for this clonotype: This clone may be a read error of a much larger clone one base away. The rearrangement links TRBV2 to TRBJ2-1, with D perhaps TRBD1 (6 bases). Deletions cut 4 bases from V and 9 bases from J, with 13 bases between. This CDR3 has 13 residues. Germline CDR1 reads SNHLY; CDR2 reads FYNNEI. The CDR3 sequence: CASSVVLGGEQFF. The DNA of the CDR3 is TGTGCCAGCAGTGTGGTGTTAGGGGGTGAGCAGTTCTTC.

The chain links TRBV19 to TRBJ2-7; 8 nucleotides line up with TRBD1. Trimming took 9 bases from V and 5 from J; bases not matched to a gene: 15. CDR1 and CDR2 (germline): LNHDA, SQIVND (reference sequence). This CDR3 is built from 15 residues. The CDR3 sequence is CASVEDPGGQDEQYF. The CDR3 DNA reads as TGTGCCAGCGTTGAGGACCCAGGGGGCCAGGACGAGCAGTACTTC.

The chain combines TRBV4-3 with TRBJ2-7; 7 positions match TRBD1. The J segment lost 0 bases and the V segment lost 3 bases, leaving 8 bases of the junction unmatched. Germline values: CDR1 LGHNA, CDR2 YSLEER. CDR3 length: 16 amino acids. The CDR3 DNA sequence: TGCGCCAGCAGCCATGATCGACAGGGCAACTCCTACGAGCAGTACTTC. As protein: CASSHDRQGNSYEQYF.

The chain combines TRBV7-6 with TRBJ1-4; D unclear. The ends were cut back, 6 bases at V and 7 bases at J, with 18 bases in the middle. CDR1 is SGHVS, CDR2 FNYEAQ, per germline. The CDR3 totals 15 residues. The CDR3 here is CASSQAGPETEKLFF. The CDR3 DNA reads TGTGCCAGCAGTCAGGCGGGCCCAGAGACTGAAAAACTGTTTTTT.

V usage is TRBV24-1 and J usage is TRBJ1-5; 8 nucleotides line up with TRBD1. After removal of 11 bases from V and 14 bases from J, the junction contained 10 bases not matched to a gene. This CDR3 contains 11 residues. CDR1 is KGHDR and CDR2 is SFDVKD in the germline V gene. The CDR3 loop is CASTSTDREHF. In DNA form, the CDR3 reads TGTGCCAGCACTTCCACGGACAGGGAGCATTTT.

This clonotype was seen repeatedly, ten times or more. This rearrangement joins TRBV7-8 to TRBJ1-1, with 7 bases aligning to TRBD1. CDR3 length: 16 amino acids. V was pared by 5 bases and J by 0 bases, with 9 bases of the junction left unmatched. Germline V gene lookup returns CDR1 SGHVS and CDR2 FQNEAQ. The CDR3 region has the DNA TGTGCCAGCAGCACCCGGGACAGCGTTATGAACACTGAAGCTTTCTTT. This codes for CASSTRDSVMNTEAFF.

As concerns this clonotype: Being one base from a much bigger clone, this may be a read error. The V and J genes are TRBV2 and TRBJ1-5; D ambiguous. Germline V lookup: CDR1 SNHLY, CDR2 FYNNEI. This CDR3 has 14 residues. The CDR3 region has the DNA TGTGCCAGCAGTGAATTTGGCAGGTATCAGCCCCAGCAGTTT. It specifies CASSEFGRYQPQQF.